Included here is one T cell receptor (beta chain) sequence, with context. Its target is unknown. This sample stems from a study of early T cells in non-severe SARS-CoV-2 infection. TCRdb called the 5' RACE reads again in MiXCR, with one record for every CDR3 protein. The sample consists of 75,000 to 100,000 distinct CDR3 sequences, roughly 14% of them appearing once. CDR3 length: 14 amino acids. V was trimmed by 8 bases and J by 5 bases, leaving 16 bases between them. In germline, CDR1 is MRHNA, CDR2 SNTAGT. Notes on the study in general: The matching step, a VDJdb search, favored anti-spike CD8 responses and missed private and CD4 specificities.

Source material: whole blood. J is TRBJ2-1 and V is TRBV6-4; D possibly corresponds to TRBD2 (7 bases). This TCR came from an adult who was a healthcare worker with PCR-confirmed SARS-CoV-2 infection or an uninfected control (not recorded which). The chain's CDR3 is CASSEGGGDNEQFF. CDR3 sequence (DNA): TGTGCCAGCTCCGAGGGAGGGGGGGACAATGAGCAGTTCTTC.